A selection of T cell receptor beta chains follows, all from one sample in a study of CD8 T cell repertoires and HIV-1 epitope variants. Which antigens these TCRs recognize remains unknown. Libraries were prepared by immunoSEQ multiplex PCR; TCRdb keeps only in-frame clonotypes and omits some of them. In the table there are 5,800 or so clones, 60% to 75% of which are singletons. The sequencing input was cultured CD8+ T cells derived from PBMCs. Source of these receptors: a male donor with HIV. Both conserved end residues are part of each CDR3. D genes are given only for firm matches. The listing skips clone size in some rows; elsewhere it reads once, few, many or a size class.

J | size | D | V | CDR3 | DNA
TRBJ1-1 | once | TRBD1 | TRBV29-1 | CSVATGGNTEAFF | TGCAGCGTTGCCACAGGGGGGAACACTGAAGCTTTCTTT
TRBJ2-7 | . | TRBD1 | TRBV27 | CASSFGTGGDEQYF | TGTGCCAGCAGTTTTGGGACAGGGGGGGATGAGCAGTACTTC
TRBJ2-1 | . | TRBD2 | TRBV7-6 | CASSFGGRPYNEQFF | TGTGCCAGCAGCTTCGGGGGGAGGCCCTACAATGAGCAGTTCTTC
TRBJ2-7 | . | TRBD1 | TRBV2 | CVPGQGYYEQYF | TGTGTACCGGGACAGGGATACTACGAGCAGTACTTC
TRBJ2-3 | . | TRBD2 | TRBV5-1 | CASSPPGESGADTQYF | TGCGCCAGCAGCCCACCGGGGGAAAGCGGGGCAGATACGCAGTATTTT
TRBJ2-7 | . | . | TRBV10-2 | CASRGGWGKGTYEQYF | TGCGCCAGCAGGGGGGGATGGGGCAAGGGTACCTACGAGCAGTACTTC
TRBJ1-2 | few | . | TRBV4-2 | CASSPNEVNGYTF | TGTGCCAGCAGCCCTAACGAGGTTAATGGCTACACCTTC
TRBJ1-1 | . | . | TRBV4-1 | CASSQGGRNTEAFF | TGCGCCAGCAGCCAAGGAGGAAGGAACACTGAAGCTTTCTTT
TRBJ2-7 | medium-sized | TRBD2 | TRBV6-5 | CASSPGGGEQYF | TGTGCCAGCAGCCCGGGGGGGGGCGAGCAGTACTTC
TRBJ2-4 | . | . | TRBV6-1 | CASSFQGGIQYF | TGTGCCAGCAGTTTTCAGGGTGGCATTCAGTACTTC
TRBJ2-7 | medium-sized | . | TRBV28 | CASSRTVYEQYF | TGTGCCAGCAGTCGGACAGTATACGAGCAGTACTTC
TRBJ2-2 | once | TRBD2 | TRBV6-1 | CATSSGVNTGELFF | TGTGCCACCTCTAGCGGGGTGAACACCGGGGAGCTGTTTTTT
TRBJ2-7 | . | . | TRBV5-4 | CASSLGRTESYEQYF | TGTGCCAGCAGCTTGGGACGGACAGAGTCCTACGAGCAGTACTTC
TRBJ2-7 | . | . | TRBV21-1 | CASSIGTSGEQYF | TGTGCCAGCAGCATCGGGACTAGCGGCGAGCAGTACTTC
TRBJ1-1 | . | . | TRBV6-5 | CASSHTGVRGTEAFF | TGTGCCAGCAGCCATACTGGGGTTAGGGGGACTGAAGCTTTCTTT
TRBJ1-2 | . | . | TRBV5-1 | CASSNRTRVLNDYGYTF | TGCGCCAGCAGCAACAGAACAAGGGTGCTCAACGACTATGGCTACACCTTC
TRBJ1-1 | . | . | TRBV6-6 | CASSYLDMNTEAFF | TGTGCCAGCAGTTACTTGGATATGAACACTGAAGCTTTCTTT
TRBJ2-7 | . | . | TRBV16 | CASSPPVEGAGYEQYF | TGTGCCAGCAGCCCCCCGGTAGAAGGCGCAGGCTACGAGCAGTACTTC
TRBJ1-1 | . | . | TRBV6-5 | CASSYGQYHTEAFF | TGTGCCAGCAGTTACGGGCAGTACCACACTGAAGCTTTCTTT
TRBJ1-5 | once | . | TRBV10-3 | CAISEDSSRPQHF | TGTGCCATCAGTGAAGACAGCTCGAGGCCCCAGCATTTT
TRBJ2-1 | . | TRBD1 | TRBV19 | CASSMATGGWDEQFF | TGTGCCAGTAGTATGGCGACAGGGGGCTGGGATGAGCAGTTCTTC
TRBJ2-7 | few | . | TRBV28 | CASSSVGGRLYEQYF | TGTGCCAGCAGTTCTGTAGGGGGTAGACTTTACGAGCAGTACTTC
TRBJ2-1 | . | TRBD2 | TRBV6-5 | CASSPGEGNEQFF | TGTGCCAGCAGTCCGGGGGAGGGGAATGAGCAGTTCTTC
TRBJ2-7 | few | . | TRBV4-3 | CASSQDTSSVYYEQYF | TGCGCCAGCAGCCAAGACACTAGCAGTGTATACTACGAGCAGTACTTC
TRBJ1-1 | few | . | TRBV11-2 | CASSRGMNTEAFF | TGTGCCAGCAGCCGGGGGATGAACACTGAAGCTTTCTTT
TRBJ1-4 | few | . | TRBV27 | CASSLREGNEKLFF | TGTGCCAGCAGTTTAAGGGAGGGTAATGAAAAACTGTTTTTT
TRBJ1-3 | . | . | TRBV2 | CASKEKGVLSGNTIYF | TGTGCCAGCAAGGAAAAGGGGGTTCTCTCTGGAAACACCATATATTTT
TRBJ2-3 | . | TRBD1 | TRBV11-2 | CASSLPGQGWDTQYF | TGTGCCAGCAGCTTACCGGGACAGGGATGGGATACGCAGTATTTT